The TCR beta chain described here comes from a study of radiotherapy plus CTLA-4 blockade in lung cancer. Study background: Objective responses were documented in over 15% of patients, with disease control in about 29%.

This clone has only one observation. In chemo-refractory metastatic non-small-cell lung cancer, patients got ipilimumab CTLA-4 blockade together with focal radiation. CDR3 length equals 13 residues. Trimming stripped 1 base from V and 3 bases from J, with 10 bases between. The germline V gene has CDR1 GTSNPN and CDR2 SVGIG (reference sequence). Using immunoSEQ multiplex PCR, the repertoire was profiled, and TCRdb retains in-frame clones only, with some absent. The data hold 45,000 to 60,000 clones, with about 85% observed a single time. V usage is TRBV30 and J usage is TRBJ2-7, with D maybe TRBD1 (6 bases). This sequence was found in a human donor with non-small cell lung cancer who had a complete response to radiotherapy plus ipilimumab. The material was peripheral blood, obtained from a patient treated with radiotherapy plus ipilimumab. This chain's CDR3 is CAWSERTDYEQYF. The CDR3 DNA sequence: TGTGCCTGGAGTGAGAGGACAGACTACGAGCAGTACTTC.